What follows are 4 T cell receptor beta chains derived from one specimen sequenced in a study of graft-versus-host responses after intestinal transplantation. Their antigen targets remain unknown. Profiled with immunoSEQ multiplex PCR; TCRdb holds only in-frame clones, not every one. This table has approximately 82,000 clones, 85% to 95% appearing once. The source material was unstimulated CD8+ T cells sorted from spleen or lymph node cells, sampled before transplant. These receptors came from a human donor who was the organ donor for an intestinal transplant.

This clone was recorded once. The gene calls are TRBV4-1 and TRBJ1-3; D is unclear. This CDR3 spans 17 amino acids. V lost 5 bases, J lost 1 base, and 18 bases lay in between. Germline CDR1 is MGHRA and CDR2 is YSYEKL. CDR3 coding DNA: TGCGCCAGCAGCTGGAAGGGAGAGGACTCATCTGGAAACACCATATATTTT. This encodes CASSWKGEDSSGNTIYF.

V and J are TRBV13 and TRBJ2-1; 8 nucleotides line up with TRBD2. CDR3 length equals 14 residues. The trim removed 5 bases at V and 7 bases at J, leaving 7 bases unmatched. Per the germline V gene, CDR1 is PRHDT and CDR2 is FYEKMQ (reference sequence). The CDR3 DNA reads TGTGCCAGCAGCAGCACGGGGGGGCTGAATGAGCAGTTCTTC. This codes for CASSSTGGLNEQFF.

The V gene is TRBV4-3, the J gene TRBJ2-1; D is possibly TRBD1 (6 bases). The germline V and J ends were trimmed by 0 bases and 0 bases, with 12 bases remaining between them. CDR3 length equals 17 residues. The germline V gene encodes CDR1 LGHNA and CDR2 YSLEER. The CDR3 loop is CASSQDMGARSYNEQFF. The CDR3 DNA follows: TGCGCCAGCAGCCAAGATATGGGGGCGCGCTCCTACAATGAGCAGTTCTTC.

This sequence joins TRBV11-1 and TRBJ2-2, with 10 positions matching TRBD2. The ends lost 5 bases at V and 2 bases at J; junction bases unmatched: 2. The CDR3 is 15 residues long. Germline assignment: CDR1 SGHAT and CDR2 FQDESV (reference sequence). CDR3 region: CASSRTSGNTGELFF. The CDR3 coding sequence is TGTGCCAGCAGCCGGACTAGCGGCAACACCGGGGAGCTGTTTTTT.